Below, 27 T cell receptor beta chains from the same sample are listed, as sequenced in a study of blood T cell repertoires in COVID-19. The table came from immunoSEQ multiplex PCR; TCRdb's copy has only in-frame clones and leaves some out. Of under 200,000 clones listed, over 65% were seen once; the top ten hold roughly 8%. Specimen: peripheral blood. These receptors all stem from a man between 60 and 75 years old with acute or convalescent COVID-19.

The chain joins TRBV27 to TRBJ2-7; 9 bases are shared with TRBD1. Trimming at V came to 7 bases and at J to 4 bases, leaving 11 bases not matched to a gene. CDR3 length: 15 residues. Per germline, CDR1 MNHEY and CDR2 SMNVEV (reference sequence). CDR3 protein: CASTAPGQGRYEQYF. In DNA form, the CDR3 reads TGTGCCAGCACTGCTCCGGGACAGGGAAGGTACGAGCAGTACTTC.

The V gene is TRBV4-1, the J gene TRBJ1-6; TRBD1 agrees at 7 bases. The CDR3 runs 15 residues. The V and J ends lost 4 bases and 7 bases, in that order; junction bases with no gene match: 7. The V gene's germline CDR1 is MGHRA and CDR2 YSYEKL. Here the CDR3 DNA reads TGCGCCAGCAGCCGAGTTGACAGGGAAAATTCACCCCTCCACTTT. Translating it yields CASSRVDRENSPLHF.

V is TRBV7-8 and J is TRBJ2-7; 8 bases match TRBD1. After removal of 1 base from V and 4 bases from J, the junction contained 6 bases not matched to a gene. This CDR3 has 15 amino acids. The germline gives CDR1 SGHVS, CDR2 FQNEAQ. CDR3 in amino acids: CASSLDQGARYEQYF. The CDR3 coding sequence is TGTGCCAGCAGCTTAGATCAGGGGGCGCGTTACGAGCAGTACTTC.

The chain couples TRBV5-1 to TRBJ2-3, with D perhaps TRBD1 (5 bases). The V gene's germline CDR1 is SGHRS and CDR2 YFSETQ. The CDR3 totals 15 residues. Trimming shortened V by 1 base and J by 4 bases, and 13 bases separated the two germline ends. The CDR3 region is CASSLQGTQADTQYF. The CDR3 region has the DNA TGCGCCAGCAGCTTGCAGGGTACACAAGCAGATACGCAGTATTTT.

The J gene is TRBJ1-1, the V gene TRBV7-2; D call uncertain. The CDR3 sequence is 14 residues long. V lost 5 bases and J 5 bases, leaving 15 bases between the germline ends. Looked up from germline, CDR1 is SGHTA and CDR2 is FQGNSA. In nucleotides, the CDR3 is TGTGCCAGCAGCCCAACTTTTTCGGTTACTGAAGCTTTCTTT. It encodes CASSPTFSVTEAFF.

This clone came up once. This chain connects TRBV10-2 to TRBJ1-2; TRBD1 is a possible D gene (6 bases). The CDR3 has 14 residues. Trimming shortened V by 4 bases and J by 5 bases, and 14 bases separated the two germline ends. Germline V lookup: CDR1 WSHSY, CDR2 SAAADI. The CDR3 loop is CASSARTATYGYTF. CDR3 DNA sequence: TGCGCCAGCAGTGCCCGGACAGCGACGTATGGCTACACCTTC.

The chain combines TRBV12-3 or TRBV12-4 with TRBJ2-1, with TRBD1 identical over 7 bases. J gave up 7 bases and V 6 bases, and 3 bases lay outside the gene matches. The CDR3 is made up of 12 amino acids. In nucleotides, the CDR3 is TGTGCCAGCAGACAGGGGATGAATGAGCAGTTCTTC. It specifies CASRQGMNEQFF.

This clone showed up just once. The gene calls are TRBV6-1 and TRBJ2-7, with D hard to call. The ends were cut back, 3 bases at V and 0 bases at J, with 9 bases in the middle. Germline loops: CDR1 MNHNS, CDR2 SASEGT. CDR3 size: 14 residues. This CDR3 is CASSDLASSYEQYF. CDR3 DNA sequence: TGTGCCAGCAGTGATTTGGCCAGCTCCTACGAGCAGTACTTC.

The CDR3 sequence is CASSMMAGGTYEQYF. Written as DNA, the CDR3 is TGTGCCAGTAGTATGATGGCGGGGGGGACCTACGAGCAGTACTTC. The chain joins TRBV19 to TRBJ2-7; 9 bases line up with TRBD2. The CDR3 extends over 15 amino acids. CDR1 LNHDA and CDR2 SQIVND come from the germline V gene (reference sequence). The trim removed 3 bases at V and 2 bases at J, leaving 5 bases unmatched.

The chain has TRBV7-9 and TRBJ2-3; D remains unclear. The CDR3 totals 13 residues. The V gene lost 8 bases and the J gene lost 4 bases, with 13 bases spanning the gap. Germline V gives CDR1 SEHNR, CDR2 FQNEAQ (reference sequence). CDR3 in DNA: TGTGCCAGCCCACGGCTAGTCCCAGATACGCAGTATTTT. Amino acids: CASPRLVPDTQYF.

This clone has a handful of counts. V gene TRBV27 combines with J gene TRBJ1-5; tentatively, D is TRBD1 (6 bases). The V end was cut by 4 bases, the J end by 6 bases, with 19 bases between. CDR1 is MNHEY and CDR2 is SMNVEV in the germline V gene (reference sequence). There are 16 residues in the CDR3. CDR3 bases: TGTGCCAGCAGTTCCTCCACAGGGCAGGTCGCTCAGCCCCAGCATTTT. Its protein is CASSSSTGQVAQPQHF.

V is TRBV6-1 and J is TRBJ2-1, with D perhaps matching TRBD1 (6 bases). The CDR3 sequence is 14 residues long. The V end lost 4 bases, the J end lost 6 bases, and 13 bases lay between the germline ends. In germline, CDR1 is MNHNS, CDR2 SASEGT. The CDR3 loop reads CASSVLEGVNEQFF. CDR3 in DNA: TGTGCCAGCAGTGTACTAGAGGGGGTCAATGAGCAGTTCTTC.

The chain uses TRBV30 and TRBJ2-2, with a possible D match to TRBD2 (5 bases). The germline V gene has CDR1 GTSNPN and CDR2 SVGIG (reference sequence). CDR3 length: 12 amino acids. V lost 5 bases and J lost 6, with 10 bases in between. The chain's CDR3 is CAWDYGAGELFF. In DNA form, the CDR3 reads TGTGCCTGGGACTACGGGGCCGGGGAGCTGTTTTTT.

The CDR3 sequence: CASSFRGRDNQPQHF. CDR3 DNA sequence: TGTGCCAGCAGTTTCAGGGGGCGCGACAATCAGCCCCAGCATTTT. This chain uses TRBV6-2 or TRBV6-3 with TRBJ1-5, with 8 bases identical to TRBD1. CDR1 and CDR2 (germline): MNHEY, SVGEGT. J gave up 3 bases and V 4 bases, and 5 bases lay outside the gene matches. The CDR3 has 15 amino acids.

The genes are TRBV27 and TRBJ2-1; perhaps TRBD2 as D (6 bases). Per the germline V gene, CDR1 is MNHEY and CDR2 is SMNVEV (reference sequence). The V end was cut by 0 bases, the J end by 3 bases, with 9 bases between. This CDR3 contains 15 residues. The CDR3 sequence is CASSLSGGFYNEQFF. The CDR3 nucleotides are TGTGCCAGCAGTTTATCGGGAGGTTTCTACAATGAGCAGTTCTTC.

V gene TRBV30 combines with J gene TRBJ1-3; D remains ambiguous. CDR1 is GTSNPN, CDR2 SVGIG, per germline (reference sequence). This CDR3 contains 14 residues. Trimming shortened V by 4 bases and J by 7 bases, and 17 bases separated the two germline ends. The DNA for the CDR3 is TGTGCCTGGATATCCGGACTTAGTACCAACACCATATATTTT. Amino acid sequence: CAWISGLSTNTIYF.

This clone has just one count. The CDR3 coding sequence is TGTGCCAGCAGCCTATACCCGGGACAGGGATCTGGGGCCAACGTCCTGACTTTC. Translated: CASSLYPGQGSGANVLTF. This chain joins TRBV7-3 and TRBJ2-6; TRBD1 matches at 9 bases. In germline, CDR1 is SGHTA, CDR2 FQGTGA. The CDR3 has 18 residues. V shed 5 bases, J shed 1 base, and the junction held 9 bases outside the gene matches.

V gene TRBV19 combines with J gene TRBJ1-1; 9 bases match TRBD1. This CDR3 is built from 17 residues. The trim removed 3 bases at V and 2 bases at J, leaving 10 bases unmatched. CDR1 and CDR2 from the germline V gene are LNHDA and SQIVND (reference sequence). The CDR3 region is CASSISSGQGLNTEAFF. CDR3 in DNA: TGTGCCAGTAGTATTAGTAGTGGACAGGGGCTAAACACTGAAGCTTTCTTT. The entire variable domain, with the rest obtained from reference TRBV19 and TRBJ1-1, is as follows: DGGITQSPKYLFRKEGQNVTLSCEQNLNHDAMYWYRQDPGQGLRLIYYSQIVNDFQKGDIAEGYSVSREKKESFPLTVTSAQKNPTAFYLCASSISSGQGLNTEAFFGQGTRLTVV.

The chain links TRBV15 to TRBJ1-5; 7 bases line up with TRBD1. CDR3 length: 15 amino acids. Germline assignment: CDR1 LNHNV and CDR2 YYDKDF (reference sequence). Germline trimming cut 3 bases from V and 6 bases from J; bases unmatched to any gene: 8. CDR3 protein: CATSSYRQGSQPQHF. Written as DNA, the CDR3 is TGTGCCACCAGCAGCTATAGACAGGGAAGTCAGCCCCAGCATTTT.

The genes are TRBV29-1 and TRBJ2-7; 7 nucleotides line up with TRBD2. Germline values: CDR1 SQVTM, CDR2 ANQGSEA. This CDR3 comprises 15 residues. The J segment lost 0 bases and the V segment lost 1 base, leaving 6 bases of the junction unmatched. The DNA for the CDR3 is TGCAGCGTTGAAGTGCGGGGGTTGGACTCCTACGAGCAGTACTTC. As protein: CSVEVRGLDSYEQYF.

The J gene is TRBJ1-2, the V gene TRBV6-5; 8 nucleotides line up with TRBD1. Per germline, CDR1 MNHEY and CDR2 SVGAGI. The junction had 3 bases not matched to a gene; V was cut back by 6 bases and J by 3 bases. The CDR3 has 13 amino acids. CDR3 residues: CASSAQGDYGYTF. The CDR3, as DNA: TGTGCCAGCAGCGCACAGGGGGACTATGGCTACACCTTC.

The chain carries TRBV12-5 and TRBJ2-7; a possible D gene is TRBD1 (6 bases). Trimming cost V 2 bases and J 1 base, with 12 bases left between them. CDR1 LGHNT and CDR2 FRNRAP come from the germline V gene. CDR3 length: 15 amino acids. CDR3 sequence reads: CASGLRQEASYEQYF. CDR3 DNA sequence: TGTGCTAGTGGTTTGCGACAGGAGGCGTCCTACGAGCAGTACTTC.

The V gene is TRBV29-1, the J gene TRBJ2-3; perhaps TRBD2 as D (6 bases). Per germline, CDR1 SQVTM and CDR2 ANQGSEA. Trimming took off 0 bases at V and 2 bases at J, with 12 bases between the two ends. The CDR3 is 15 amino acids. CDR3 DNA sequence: TGCAGCGTTGAAGAAGGAGGGAGACACACAGATACGCAGTATTTT. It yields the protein CSVEEGGRHTDTQYF.

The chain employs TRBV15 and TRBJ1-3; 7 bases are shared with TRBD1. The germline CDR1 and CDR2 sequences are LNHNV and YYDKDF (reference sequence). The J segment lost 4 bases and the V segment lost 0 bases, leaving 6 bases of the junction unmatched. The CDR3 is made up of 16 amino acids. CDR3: CATSRDARQGGNTIYF. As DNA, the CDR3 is TGTGCCACCAGCAGAGATGCCCGACAGGGCGGAAACACCATATATTTT.

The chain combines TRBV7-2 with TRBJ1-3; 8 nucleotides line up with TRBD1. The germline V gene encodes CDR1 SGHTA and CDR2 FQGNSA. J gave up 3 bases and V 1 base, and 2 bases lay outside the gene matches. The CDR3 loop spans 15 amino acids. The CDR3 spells CASSLDGTGGNTIYF. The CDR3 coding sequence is TGTGCCAGCAGCTTAGATGGGACAGGTGGAAACACCATATATTTT.

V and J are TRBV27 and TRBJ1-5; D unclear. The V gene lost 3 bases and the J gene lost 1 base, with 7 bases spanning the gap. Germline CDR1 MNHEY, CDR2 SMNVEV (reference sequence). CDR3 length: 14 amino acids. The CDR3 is CASSFGRSNQPQHF. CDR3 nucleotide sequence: TGTGCCAGCAGTTTTGGGAGGAGCAATCAGCCCCAGCATTTT.

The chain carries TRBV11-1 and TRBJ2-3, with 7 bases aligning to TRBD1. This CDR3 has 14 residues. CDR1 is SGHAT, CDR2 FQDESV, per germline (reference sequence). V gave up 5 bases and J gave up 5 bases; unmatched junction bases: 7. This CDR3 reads CASSDQGVRDTQYF. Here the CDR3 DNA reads TGTGCCAGCAGCGACCAGGGGGTGAGAGATACGCAGTATTTT.